This T cell receptor beta chain was identified during a study of T cell repertoires in ileal Crohn's disease. CDR3 length equals 16 residues. CDR1 is MNHEY, CDR2 SMNVEV, per germline (reference sequence). Some clones are missing from TCRdb's copy, which holds only in-frame ones; the method was immunoSEQ multiplex PCR. Among under 20,000 clones listed, roughly 72% were seen once. Whole-study results and caveats: Clonality above 26.8% at surgery always came with endoscopic recurrence.

Time point defined: neoterminal ileum biopsy at postoperative endoscopy, about 6 months after surgery. This clone was counted once. Antigen specificity is unknown. The specimen was ileal tissue. The chain carries TRBV27 and TRBJ2-7; 16 nucleotides match TRBD2. The DNA end is more similar to TRBJ2-5, so the J call may be wrong. The sequence came from an adult with Crohn's disease. CDR3 nucleotide sequence: TGTGCCAGCAGTGGGACTAGCGGGGGGGTGGGGGAGACCCAGTACTTC. Protein sequence: CASSGTSGGVGETQYF.